The T cell receptor (beta chain) described here comes from a study of T cell changes during pregnancy in multiple sclerosis. The V end was cut by 6 bases, the J end by 2 bases, with 13 bases between. In germline, CDR1 is MNHNS, CDR2 SASEGT. The CDR3 covers 14 residues. Measured with immunoSEQ multiplex PCR; TCRdb has only the in-frame clones, and not every one. The sample carries 76,000 or so clones, roughly 95% recorded once. The clonotype comes from a female donor in good health, enrolled as a control in a pregnancy study. The V gene is TRBV6-1, the J gene TRBJ1-2, with D possibly TRBD1 on 5 matching bases. The source material was peripheral blood, sampled in the second trimester of pregnancy. In DNA form, the CDR3 reads TGTGCCAGCAGAGTGACAGCCGGGAACTATGGCTACACCTTC. As protein: CASRVTAGNYGYTF.